What follows are 17 T cell receptor beta chains derived from one specimen sequenced in a study of response to subunit inactivated influenza vaccine. In TCRdb, the RT-PCR reads were re-called with MiXCR into one record per CDR3 protein. The sample includes 540,000 or so distinct CDR3 sequences, over 10% of them seen just once. The sequenced sample was PBMCs from blood, obtained 45 days after vaccination. Receptors were obtained from a man aged 50 or older who received an inactivated influenza vaccine.

The chain is built from TRBV7-2 and TRBJ2-5; TRBD1 is a possible D gene (5 bases). The germline CDR1 and CDR2 sequences are SGHTA and FQGNSA. Trimming took off 6 bases at V and 2 bases at J, with 19 bases between the two ends. The CDR3 runs to 16 residues. The CDR3 reads CASRPRVGGSQETQYF. The CDR3 nucleotides read TGTGCCAGCAGACCCAGGGTAGGTGGGTCTCAAGAGACCCAGTACTTC.

This clonotype has just a few counts. The chain is built from TRBV4-2 and TRBJ2-3; D not resolved. Trimming removed 1 base from V and 4 bases from J, with 9 bases in between. The germline gives CDR1 LGHNA, CDR2 YNFKEQ. CDR3 length equals 14 residues. CDR3 loop: CASSQGGWADTQYF. Here the CDR3 DNA reads TGTGCCAGCAGCCAAGGCGGTTGGGCAGATACGCAGTATTTT.

The rearrangement joins TRBV2 to TRBJ2-1; 10 nucleotides align to TRBD2. J lost 13 bases, V lost 4 bases, and 13 bases had no gene match. Germline V gene data show CDR1 as SNHLY and CDR2 as FYNNEI. The length of the CDR3 is 15 residues. Here the CDR3 reads CASSAGLAVLEVQFF. The CDR3 nucleotides read TGTGCCAGCAGTGCTGGACTAGCGGTTCTAGAGGTCCAGTTCTTC.

Of note for this clonotype: One junction end does not reproduce the germline sequence, and a read error may be involved. The gene calls are TRBV10-3 and TRBJ2-3; 13 bases match TRBD2. This CDR3 is 16 amino acids long. Germline V gene sequence: CDR1 ENHRY, CDR2 SYGVKD. The CDR3 reads CAISVGLAGSTDTQNF. For the CDR3, the DNA is TGTGCCATCAGTGTGGGACTAGCGGGGAGCACAGATACGCAGAATTTT.

Only a few counts were recorded for this clonotype. The V and J genes are TRBV9 and TRBJ2-7; D is uncertain. The V and J ends lost 0 bases and 2 bases respectively, with 9 bases between them. CDR3 length: 14 amino acids. Per germline, CDR1 SGDLS and CDR2 YYNGEE. Here the CDR3 DNA reads TGTGCCAGCAGCGTAGGAGGCGGCCCCTACGAGCAGTACTTC. Translation gives CASSVGGGPYEQYF.

This chain uses TRBV20-1 with TRBJ2-3; maybe TRBD2 (5 bases). The CDR3 is made up of 14 amino acids. V shed 6 bases and J shed 4 bases, with 17 bases lying between them. Germline lookup yields CDR1 DFQATT and CDR2 SNEGSKA (reference sequence). The chain's CDR3 is CSALNPGKADTQYF. Here the CDR3 DNA reads TGCAGTGCCCTCAACCCGGGGAAGGCAGATACGCAGTATTTT.

V usage is TRBV5-1 and J usage is TRBJ2-7, with a possible D match to TRBD2 (5 bases). Trimming shortened V by 0 bases and J by 5 bases, and 15 bases separated the two germline ends. The length of the CDR3 is 15 residues. The germline V gene has CDR1 SGHRS and CDR2 YFSETQ. The CDR3 coding sequence is TGCGCCAGCAGCTTGGCCTCTAGGGCCGGGGACGAGCAGTACTTC. It yields the protein CASSLASRAGDEQYF.

Many counts were recorded for this clonotype. The chain combines TRBV6-5 with TRBJ2-1; the D is unclear. CDR1 and CDR2 from the germline V gene are MNHEY and SVGAGI. The CDR3 has 11 residues. Trimming removed 2 bases from V and 7 bases from J, with 3 bases in between. Here the CDR3 DNA reads TGTGCCAGCAGTTACGGTAATGAGCAGTTCTTC. Its protein is CASSYGNEQFF.

CDR3 coding DNA: TGTGCCAGCAGCTTAGCCCCAGTATACAATGAGCAGTTCTTC. Protein: CASSLAPVYNEQFF. This chain uses TRBV7-2 with TRBJ2-1; D is uncertain. This CDR3 is built from 14 residues. The V end was cut by 0 bases, the J end by 4 bases, with 7 bases between. Per germline, CDR1 SGHTA and CDR2 FQGNSA.

The chain joins TRBV6-5 to TRBJ1-6; 8 bases are shared with TRBD1. The germline gives CDR1 MNHEY, CDR2 SVGAGI. Trimming removed 3 bases from V and 8 bases from J; junction bases left unmatched: 12. The CDR3 is made up of 17 amino acids. CDR3 sequence (DNA): TGTGCCAGCAGTTATAGACAGGGGAGTTTAACTCATTCACCCCTCCACTTT. This gives the protein CASSYRQGSLTHSPLHF.

The chain has TRBV13 and TRBJ2-7, with no clear D. V lost 3 bases to trimming and J lost 0 bases, with 6 bases between them. The CDR3 length is 13 residues. Germline V lookup: CDR1 PRHDT, CDR2 FYEKMQ (reference sequence). CDR3 DNA: TGTGCCAGCAGCTTCGCGTTCTCCTACGAGCAGTACTTC. As protein: CASSFAFSYEQYF.

This clonotype was detected only a few times. The CDR3 sequence: CASSSPPFSYNEQFF. CDR3 bases: TGTGCCAGCAGTTCCCCCCCGTTCTCCTACAATGAGCAGTTCTTC. V is TRBV6-2 or TRBV6-3 and J is TRBJ2-1; no clear D. The V gene lost 4 bases and the J gene lost 0 bases, with 10 bases spanning the gap. Germline assignment: CDR1 MNHEY and CDR2 SVGEGT. The CDR3 is 15 residues long.

The chain carries TRBV12-3 or TRBV12-4 and TRBJ1-1, with 9 nucleotides matching TRBD1. The CDR3 covers 13 residues. The J segment lost 4 bases and the V segment lost 6 bases, leaving 3 bases of the junction unmatched. Here the CDR3 reads CASSRTGVTEAFF. The CDR3, as DNA: TGTGCCAGCAGCCGGACAGGGGTCACTGAAGCTTTCTTT.

In this sample, this clonotype turned up many times. The rearrangement uses TRBV6-2 or TRBV6-3 and TRBJ1-5; no definite D call. CDR3 size: 14 residues. Germline assignment: CDR1 MNHEY and CDR2 SVGEGT. V shed 6 bases and J shed 0 bases, with 9 bases lying between them. CDR3 region: CASSPTPSNQPQHF. The CDR3 DNA sequence: TGTGCCAGCAGCCCCACACCTAGCAATCAGCCCCAGCATTTT.

This clonotype was recorded many times. The gene calls are TRBV3-1 and TRBJ1-3; D gene uncertain. The CDR3 covers 16 residues. Germline loops: CDR1 LGHDT, CDR2 YNNKEL (reference sequence). V gave up 1 base and J gave up 0 bases, with 10 bases separating them. The CDR3 sequence: CASSQVHSYSGNTIYF. The DNA of the CDR3 is TGTGCCAGCAGCCAAGTGCACAGCTACTCTGGAAACACCATATATTTT.

In this sample, this clonotype turned up a few times. The rearrangement links TRBV3-1 to TRBJ1-1; TRBD1 might be the D (5 bases). Trimming left V 1 base short and J 5 bases short, with 14 bases between. Per germline, CDR1 LGHDT and CDR2 YNNKEL (reference sequence). This CDR3 spans 15 amino acids. The CDR3 spells CASSQGPQGRTEAFF. The CDR3 DNA follows: TGTGCCAGCAGCCAAGGCCCCCAGGGACGTACTGAAGCTTTCTTT. Using reference TRBV3-1 and TRBJ1-1 for the parts outside the CDR3, the full variable domain is DTAVSQTPKYLVTQMGNDKSIKCEQNLGHDTMYWYKQDSKKFLKIMFSYNNKELIINETVPNRFSPKSPDKAHLNLHINSLELGDSAVYFCASSQGPQGRTEAFFGQGTRLTVV.

This clonotype was observed many times. The V and J genes are TRBV12-3 or TRBV12-4 and TRBJ2-5; unclear D gene. V lost 6 bases and J 5 bases, leaving 4 bases between the germline ends. This CDR3 comprises 10 residues. This chain's CDR3 is CASRSETQYF. The CDR3 coding sequence is TGTGCCAGCAGGAGCGAGACCCAGTACTTC.